The present entry profiles one T cell receptor beta chain with its context. The data are from a study of T cells after yellow fever vaccination. The V gene end was trimmed by 6 bases and the J gene end by 2 bases; junction bases not matched to a gene: 4. The CDR3 length is 13 residues. Germline V gene sequence: CDR1 SQVTM, CDR2 ANQGSEA. By 5'RACE template switching, TCR cDNA was produced, with a universal primer site and UMIs added in the process. Using its own MiXCR run on the 5' RACE reads, TCRdb lists one record per CDR3 protein. The sample holds about 160,000 distinct CDR3 sequences, approximately 6.8% seen once.

The origin of this receptor is a man aged 18 to 35 who received the YFV17D yellow fever vaccine. The chain combines TRBV29-1 with TRBJ2-1, with 7 bases matching TRBD1. The source material was CD4+ T cells sorted from PBMCs, sampled about 5 days after the first yellow fever vaccination. CDR3 in amino acids: CSVRGQAYNEQFF. CDR3 DNA sequence: TGCAGCGTGAGGGGGCAGGCCTACAATGAGCAGTTCTTC.